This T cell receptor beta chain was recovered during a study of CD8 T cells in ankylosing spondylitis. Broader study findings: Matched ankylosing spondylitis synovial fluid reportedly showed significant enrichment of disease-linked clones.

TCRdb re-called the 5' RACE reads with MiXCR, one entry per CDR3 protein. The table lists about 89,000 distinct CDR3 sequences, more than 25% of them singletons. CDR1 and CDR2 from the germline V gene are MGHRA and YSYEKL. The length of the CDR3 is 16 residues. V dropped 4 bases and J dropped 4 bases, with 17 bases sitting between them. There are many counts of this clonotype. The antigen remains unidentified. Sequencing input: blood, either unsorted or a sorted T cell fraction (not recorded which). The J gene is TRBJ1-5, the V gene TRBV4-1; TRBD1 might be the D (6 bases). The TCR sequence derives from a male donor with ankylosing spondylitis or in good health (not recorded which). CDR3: CASSPDRSNPNQPQHF. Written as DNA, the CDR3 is TGCGCCAGCAGCCCGGACAGATCGAACCCGAATCAGCCCCAGCATTTT.